These T cell receptor beta chains were read from a single sample in a study of T cell responses to AZD1222 COVID-19 vaccine. Libraries were prepared by immunoSEQ multiplex PCR; TCRdb keeps only in-frame clonotypes and omits some of them. The table records about 130,000 clones, approximately 89% of them present only once. Sequencing was performed on peripheral blood, taken on day 0 of AZD1222 vaccination. The source of these receptors is an adult in good health. Each CDR3 is given with its conserved first and last residue. The order of the fields is V gene, J gene, CDR3 protein.

TRBV2	TRBJ1-1	CASSPINTEAFF
TRBV7-2	TRBJ2-3	CASSLGSTDTQYF
TRBV6-4	TRBJ2-1	CASSVSAGGDYNEQFF
TRBV10-1	TRBJ2-1	CASSGGRPGPQPYNEQFF
TRBV18	TRBJ2-7	CASSPVSRTLYEQYF
TRBV7-3	TRBJ2-1	CASKHQGGNEQFF
TRBV6-6	TRBJ1-3	CASSYGSPNGNTIYF
TRBV3-1/TRBV3-2	TRBJ1-5	CASSRHSGEGQPQHF
TRBV9	TRBJ2-3	CASSVRQGRGDTQYF
TRBV5-4	TRBJ2-1	CASSPGGLAGIHEQFF
TRBV7-9	TRBJ1-6	CASSWTGGESPLHF
TRBV2	TRBJ1-2	CASSPWTGTRGGYTF
TRBV7-9	TRBJ1-2	CASSLPPGRGDYGYTF
TRBV24-1	TRBJ2-2	CATQQVGTGELFF